The 27 T cell receptor beta chains presented below share a single source sample, sequenced in a study of T cell changes during pregnancy in multiple sclerosis. The protocol was immunoSEQ multiplex PCR, while the TCRdb copy is restricted to in-frame clones and leaves out a portion. The table lists about 68,000 clones, 91% of them singletons. Sequencing used peripheral blood, obtained in the first trimester of pregnancy. All receptors come from a female donor with multiple sclerosis, enrolled in a pregnancy study.

This chain joins TRBV4-2 and TRBJ1-1; 8 bases fit TRBD1. The germline V gene has CDR1 LGHNA and CDR2 YNFKEQ. Losses at the gene ends were 4 bases for V and 4 bases for J; bases not matched to a gene: 5. CDR3 size: 14 residues. Here the CDR3 DNA reads TGTGCCAGCAGCCGCGGACAGGGCGGCACTGAAGCTTTCTTT. This gives the protein CASSRGQGGTEAFF.

The chain uses TRBV5-4 and TRBJ1-1, with D possibly TRBD1 on 6 matching bases. From germline, CDR1 is SGHNT and CDR2 YYREEE (reference sequence). V dropped 4 bases and J dropped 6 bases, with 10 bases sitting between them. This CDR3 spans 12 amino acids. The CDR3 spells CASSNGQSEAFF. The DNA for the CDR3 is TGTGCCAGCAGCAATGGACAGTCTGAAGCTTTCTTT.

The chain carries TRBV5-8 and TRBJ2-7; 8 nucleotides line up with TRBD2. The CDR3 spans 16 residues. Germline-derived CDR1 and CDR2 are SGHTS and YDEGEE. With 1 base clipped from V and 1 base from J, the junction kept 7 bases outside the gene matches. CDR3 nucleotide sequence: TGTGCCAGCAGCTTGACAGGCGGGAGGAAATCCTACGAGCAGTACTTC. It yields the protein CASSLTGGRKSYEQYF.

The chain uses TRBV6-1 and TRBJ2-1; 10 bases are shared with TRBD2. CDR1 is MNHNS and CDR2 is SASEGT in the germline V gene. Trimming took 3 bases from V and 4 from J; bases not matched to a gene: 12. The CDR3 has 18 amino acids. The CDR3 here is CASSDRPSGGQWYNEQFF. The CDR3 nucleotides read TGTGCCAGCAGTGATAGGCCTAGCGGGGGCCAGTGGTACAATGAGCAGTTCTTC.

The V call is TRBV28, the J call TRBJ1-2; D not resolved. The CDR3 has 15 residues. Germline CDR1 MDHEN, CDR2 SYDVKM. V was trimmed by 4 bases and J by 0 bases, leaving 12 bases between them. CDR3 DNA sequence: TGTGCCAGCAGTTCCGGGATTAGCGCTAACTATGGCTACACCTTC. It specifies CASSSGISANYGYTF.

The gene calls are TRBV18 and TRBJ2-7, with 8 bases identical to TRBD1. With V trimmed by 3 bases and J by 7 bases, 14 bases remained unmatched. Germline-derived CDR1 and CDR2 are KGHSH and LQKENI. The CDR3 runs to 16 residues. In DNA, the CDR3 is TGTGCCAGCTCACCGGTTGGGAAGCAGGGGGCGGGTGAGCAGTACTTC. Its protein is CASSPVGKQGAGEQYF.

The chain is built from TRBV5-1 and TRBJ2-1, with D possibly TRBD1 on 6 matching bases. The length of the CDR3 is 14 residues. V was cut by 6 bases and J by 6 bases, with 16 bases left in between. CDR1 is SGHRS and CDR2 is YFSETQ in the germline V gene. CDR3 in amino acids: CASKERTDANEQFF. DNA of the CDR3: TGCGCCAGCAAGGAGCGGACAGACGCCAATGAGCAGTTCTTC.

J is TRBJ2-7 and V is TRBV4-1, with 14 positions matching TRBD2. After removal of 0 bases from V and 6 bases from J, the junction contained 7 bases not matched to a gene. The CDR3 contains 17 residues. Germline-derived CDR1 and CDR2 are MGHRA and YSYEKL. CDR3: CASSQEGLAGAGREQYF. CDR3 in DNA: TGCGCCAGCAGCCAAGAGGGACTAGCGGGAGCAGGGCGCGAGCAGTACTTC.

The chain uses TRBV19 and TRBJ1-1, with a tentative D call TRBD1 (5 bases). CDR1 is LNHDA and CDR2 is SQIVND in the germline V gene (reference sequence). Trimming stripped 4 bases from V and 2 bases from J, with 8 bases between. The length of the CDR3 is 13 residues. The CDR3 nucleotides are TGTGCCAGTAGTACGACAGTTAACACTGAAGCTTTCTTT. It yields the protein CASSTTVNTEAFF.

V and J are TRBV4-1 and TRBJ1-2, with D unclear. The CDR3 is made up of 14 amino acids. Germline V gene data show CDR1 as MGHRA and CDR2 as YSYEKL. Trimming shortened V by 4 bases and J by 4 bases, and 13 bases separated the two germline ends. This chain's CDR3 is CASSPNLYLYGYTF. In DNA, the CDR3 is TGCGCCAGCAGCCCCAACCTATACCTCTATGGCTACACCTTC.

The CDR3: CAIRQGQPYEQYF. DNA for the CDR3: TGTGCCATAAGACAGGGCCAACCCTACGAGCAGTACTTC. The chain combines TRBV28 with TRBJ2-7; 7 bases match TRBD1. The germline V gene encodes CDR1 MDHEN and CDR2 SYDVKM. The CDR3 loop spans 13 amino acids. The J segment lost 2 bases and the V segment lost 10 bases, leaving 8 bases of the junction unmatched. Full variable domain (rest looked up from reference TRBV28 and TRBJ2-7): DVKVTQSSRYLVKRTGEKVFLECVQDMDHENMFWYRQDPGLGLRLIYFSYDVKMKEKGDIPEGYSVSREKKERFSLILESASTNQTSMYLCAIRQGQPYEQYFGPGTRLTVT.

The chain links TRBV30 to TRBJ2-7, with D maybe TRBD2 (6 bases). The CDR3 length is 12 residues. Germline CDR1 GTSNPN, CDR2 SVGIG (reference sequence). V shed 5 bases and J shed 1 base, with 9 bases lying between them. CDR3 amino acids: CAWGTESYEQYF. CDR3 nucleotides: TGTGCCTGGGGGACTGAATCCTACGAGCAGTACTTC.

Only one count was recorded for this clone. The V gene is TRBV2, the J gene TRBJ2-7; TRBD1 is a possible D gene (5 bases). Trimming shortened V by 3 bases and J by 0 bases, and 12 bases separated the two germline ends. The CDR3 has 15 amino acids. The germline CDR1 and CDR2 sequences are SNHLY and FYNNEI. The DNA for the CDR3 is TGTGCCAGCAGTGACAGGGCATCTAGCTCCTACGAGCAGTACTTC. Translating gives CASSDRASSSYEQYF.

J is TRBJ1-1 and V is TRBV18; D is unclear. Germline CDR1 KGHSH, CDR2 LQKENI. Trimming removed 1 base from V and 5 bases from J, with 8 bases in between. This CDR3 has 13 amino acids. CDR3 sequence: CASSPREGTEAFF. The CDR3 DNA follows: TGTGCCAGCTCACCACGTGAGGGTACTGAAGCTTTCTTT. The full variable domain, its missing parts supplied by reference TRBV18 and TRBJ1-1, is NAGVMQNPRHLVRRRGQEARLRCSPMKGHSHVYWYRQLPEEGLKFMVYLQKENIIDESGMPKERFSAEFPKEGPSILRIQQVVRGDSAAYFCASSPREGTEAFFGQGTRLTVV.

The chain joins TRBV6-5 to TRBJ2-7, with D perhaps TRBD2 (5 bases). Germline lookup yields CDR1 MNHEY and CDR2 SVGAGI. V gave up 7 bases and J gave up 3 bases, with 13 bases separating them. The CDR3 totals 13 residues. The CDR3 DNA is TGTGCCAGCATCGGCGGGCTGCTCTACGAGCAGTACTTC. Translation gives CASIGGLLYEQYF.

The chain has TRBV19 and TRBJ2-1; 12 nucleotides align to TRBD2. The trim removed 7 bases at V and 8 bases at J, leaving 6 bases unmatched. This CDR3 is built from 14 residues. Germline V lookup: CDR1 LNHDA, CDR2 SQIVND (reference sequence). The CDR3 loop reads CASTRLAGVYEQFF. DNA for the CDR3: TGTGCCAGTACGAGACTAGCGGGAGTATATGAGCAGTTCTTC.

The rearrangement links TRBV7-9 to TRBJ2-3; weak D call: TRBD2 (5 bases). Germline V gene sequence: CDR1 SEHNR, CDR2 FQNEAQ (reference sequence). This CDR3 region has 15 residues. V lost 4 bases, J lost 1 base, and 12 bases lay in between. CDR3 loop: CASSSSGWGTDTQYF. In DNA form, the CDR3 reads TGTGCCAGCAGCTCCTCGGGGTGGGGCACAGATACGCAGTATTTT.

This clone appeared a few times. The gene calls are TRBV29-1 and TRBJ1-1, with 11 bases aligning to TRBD1. V was clipped by 6 bases and J by 0 bases; unmatched bases: 6. The CDR3 consists of 15 residues. Germline-derived CDR1 and CDR2 are SQVTM and ANQGSEA. CDR3 amino acids: CSVQRTGGMNTEAFF. CDR3 nucleotide sequence: TGCAGCGTACAACGGACAGGGGGCATGAACACTGAAGCTTTCTTT.

The chain combines TRBV27 with TRBJ2-2, with a possible D match to TRBD1 (5 bases). V lost 8 bases and J 1 base, leaving 11 bases between the germline ends. Germline lookup yields CDR1 MNHEY and CDR2 SMNVEV (reference sequence). CDR3 length equals 14 residues. The CDR3 region is CASYGHLNTGELFF. The CDR3 DNA is TGTGCCAGCTATGGACACTTGAACACCGGGGAGCTGTTTTTT.

V gene TRBV9 combines with J gene TRBJ2-1; D not resolved. This CDR3 has 16 amino acids. Trimming shortened V by 0 bases and J by 0 bases, and 10 bases separated the two germline ends. The germline V gene has CDR1 SGDLS and CDR2 YYNGEE. The CDR3 here is CASSVARVGSYNEQFF. The CDR3 DNA sequence: TGTGCCAGCAGCGTAGCTCGGGTTGGCTCCTACAATGAGCAGTTCTTC.

The genes are TRBV19 and TRBJ1-1, with D maybe TRBD1 (5 bases). Trimming left V 3 bases short and J 9 bases short, with 14 bases between. This CDR3 is built from 13 residues. Germline CDR1 reads LNHDA; CDR2 reads SQIVND (reference sequence). CDR3 DNA sequence: TGTGCCAGTAGTATCCGGGGGACCGAAAAAGCTTTCTTT. It translates to CASSIRGTEKAFF.

This sequence joins TRBV13 and TRBJ2-1; 10 bases are a match to TRBD2. The CDR3 loop spans 18 amino acids. With 2 bases clipped from V and 2 bases from J, the junction kept 9 bases outside the gene matches. The V gene's germline CDR1 is PRHDT and CDR2 FYEKMQ (reference sequence). CDR3: CASSLLAGEVPPYNEQFF. The CDR3 DNA reads TGTGCCAGCAGCTTACTAGCGGGAGAGGTGCCCCCCTACAATGAGCAGTTCTTC.

On this clone: Germline is not matched at one junction end, which may reflect a read error. This chain joins TRBV5-5 and TRBJ1-5; D gene ambiguous. Germline V lookup: CDR1 SGHKS, CDR2 YYEKEE (reference sequence). This CDR3 is 18 amino acids long. CDR3 coding DNA: TGTGCCAGCAGTTTGGAACCCGCGGGAATGGGGAACAATCAGCCCCAGCATTTT. Translated, it gives CASSLEPAGMGNNQPQHF.

The V gene is TRBV9, the J gene TRBJ2-1, with D uncertain. The CDR3 is 16 amino acids. Germline CDR1 is SGDLS and CDR2 is YYNGEE. V was clipped by 0 bases and J by 5 bases, with 15 bases between them. This chain's CDR3 is CASSVGAAKVHNEQFF. CDR3 bases: TGTGCCAGCAGCGTAGGGGCAGCTAAAGTCCACAATGAGCAGTTCTTC.

V gene TRBV7-9 combines with J gene TRBJ2-3, with D uncertain. V shed 5 bases and J shed 0 bases, with 9 bases lying between them. Germline lookup yields CDR1 SEHNR and CDR2 FQNEAQ (reference sequence). This CDR3 has 14 amino acids. CDR3 DNA: TGTGCCAGCAGCCTAACCGGGAGCACAGATACGCAGTATTTT. Translating gives CASSLTGSTDTQYF. The whole variable domain, filled in from reference TRBV7-9 and TRBJ2-3, reads DTGVSQNPRHKITKRGQNVTFRCDPISEHNRLYWYRQTLGQGPEFLTYFQNEAQLEKSRLLSDRFSAERPKGSFSTLEIQRTEQGDSAMYLCASSLTGSTDTQYFGPGTRLTVL.

This clone was observed once. The chain combines TRBV19 with TRBJ1-6, with D hard to call. CDR1 is LNHDA and CDR2 is SQIVND in the germline V gene (reference sequence). The CDR3 extends over 12 amino acids. The ends were cut back, 3 bases at V and 7 bases at J, with 4 bases in the middle. CDR3 sequence (DNA): TGTGCCAGTAGTATCCTGAATTCACCCCTCCACTTT. This encodes CASSILNSPLHF.

This chain joins TRBV27 and TRBJ2-1; 11 bases are shared with TRBD2. The V and J ends lost 5 bases and 3 bases, in that order; junction bases with no gene match: 6. Germline-derived CDR1 and CDR2 are MNHEY and SMNVEV (reference sequence). The length of the CDR3 is 16 residues. The CDR3 loop reads CASSDLAGGLYNEQFF. DNA for the CDR3: TGTGCCAGCAGTGACCTAGCGGGAGGCCTCTACAATGAGCAGTTCTTC.